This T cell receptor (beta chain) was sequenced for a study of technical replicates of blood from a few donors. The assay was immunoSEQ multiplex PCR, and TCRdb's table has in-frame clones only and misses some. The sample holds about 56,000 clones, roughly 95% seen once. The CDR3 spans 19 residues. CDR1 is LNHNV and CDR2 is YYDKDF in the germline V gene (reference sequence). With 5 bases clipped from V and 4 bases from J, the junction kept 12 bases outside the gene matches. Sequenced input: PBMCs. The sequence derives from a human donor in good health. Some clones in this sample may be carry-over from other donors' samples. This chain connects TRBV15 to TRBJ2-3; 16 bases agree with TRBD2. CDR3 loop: CATSSSWGLAGGGPDTQYF. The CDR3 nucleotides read TGTGCCACCAGCTCATCCTGGGGACTAGCGGGAGGGGGCCCAGATACGCAGTATTTT.